This TCR beta chain was found in a study of Ad26.COV2.S vaccination and SARS-CoV-2 variants. General study results and limits: Reported post-vaccination CD8+ and CD4+ T cell responses to spike showed substantial breadth. Ad26.COV2.S recipients had broader spike-specific TCRs (P = 0.0014).

Documented treatment: 19 received Ad26.COV2.S at low or high dose, single or two shots; several received placebo; per-sample allocation not given. Sampling occurred on day 63 after the first vaccine or placebo injection. The protocol was immunoSEQ multiplex PCR, while the TCRdb copy is restricted to in-frame clones and leaves out a portion. The sample includes about 350,000 clones, around 84% of them seen just once. Germline CDR1 is MNHEY and CDR2 is SMNVEV (reference sequence). Trimming removed 3 bases from V and 6 bases from J, with 13 bases in between. This CDR3 contains 14 residues. For this clone: Its specificity is not known.

The rearrangement links TRBV27 to TRBJ2-3; no clear D. Sequences were derived from peripheral blood, sampled in a trial of Ad26.COV2.S vaccine versus placebo. The sequence came from a person between 18 and 65 years old who received the Ad26.COV2.S COVID-19 vaccine or a placebo. The CDR3 region is CASSFIAAEDTQYF. CDR3 bases: TGTGCCAGCAGTTTTATTGCGGCAGAGGATACGCAGTATTTT.